This passage covers 18 T cell receptor beta chains from one sample sequenced in a study of blood T cell repertoires in COVID-19 (dated by TCRdb to 2018 to 2021). Libraries were built with the immunoSEQ multiplex PCR assay. As stored in TCRdb, this immuneACCESS dataset retains in-frame rearrangements with V and J assigned. A fraction of the clones does not appear; measured against another copy, unresolved V genes explain less than half of the discrepancy, and the remainder lacks a known reason. The sample contains a few hundred thousand clones, approximately 88% of them found a single time. Roughly 6.7% of the sample is in the top ten clones. Sequencing used peripheral blood. The receptors were gathered from a man younger than 35 who had recovered from COVID-19.

The chain joins TRBV9 to TRBJ1-4; 12 bases line up with TRBD1. This CDR3 contains 16 residues. Germline assignment: CDR1 SGDLS and CDR2 YYNGEE. Unmatched junction bases numbered 9, after V lost 4 bases and J lost 8 bases. The CDR3 coding sequence is TGTGCCAGCAGCCCTGGGACAGGGGGCAGGAGGGAAAAACTGTTTTTT. This translates into CASSPGTGGRREKLFF.

The V gene is TRBV29-1, the J gene TRBJ1-2; perhaps TRBD1 as D (5 bases). Germline V gene data show CDR1 as SQVTM and CDR2 as ANQGSEA. The V end lost 2 bases, the J end lost 7 bases, and 17 bases lay between the germline ends. The CDR3 is made up of 14 amino acids. The CDR3 DNA reads TGCAGCGTTGAATTGCTGGGACTCCCAGGTGGCTACACCTTC. It translates to CSVELLGLPGGYTF.

This clone was seen once. The chain uses TRBV2 and TRBJ2-3, with TRBD1 matching over 7 bases. The CDR3 consists of 15 residues. V lost 4 bases, J lost 4 bases, and 8 bases stayed unmatched. The V gene's germline CDR1 is SNHLY and CDR2 FYNNEI. The CDR3 region has the DNA TGTGCCAGCAGTGGCAGGGGGATACGTGCAGATACGCAGTATTTT. This codes for CASSGRGIRADTQYF.

This chain joins TRBV7-2 and TRBJ2-5; D call uncertain. V was cut by 5 bases and J by 0 bases, with 4 bases left in between. This CDR3 comprises 12 residues. CDR1 and CDR2 (germline): SGHTA, FQGNSA. This CDR3 is CASSTYQETQYF. The CDR3 nucleotides are TGTGCCAGCAGCACATACCAAGAGACCCAGTACTTC.

This clone has only a few counts. The chain employs TRBV6-6 and TRBJ2-7, with D uncertain. The V end lost 0 bases, the J end lost 3 bases, and 6 bases lay between the germline ends. Germline assignment: CDR1 MNHNY and CDR2 SVGAGI (reference sequence). CDR3 length equals 13 residues. The CDR3 sequence is CASSYSGNYEQYF. The CDR3 bases are TGTGCCAGCAGTTACTCGGGCAACTACGAGCAGTACTTC.

This chain connects TRBV15 to TRBJ1-2; tentative D call: TRBD1 (6 bases). This CDR3 contains 14 residues. The germline V and J ends were trimmed by 8 bases and 7 bases, with 20 bases remaining between them. The germline V gene encodes CDR1 LNHNV and CDR2 YYDKDF (reference sequence). The CDR3 reads CATATLTGWGGYTF. CDR3 nucleotides: TGTGCCACCGCTACCCTGACAGGTTGGGGTGGCTACACCTTC.

V usage is TRBV7-8 and J usage is TRBJ2-7, with TRBD1 matching 10 bases. CDR1 and CDR2 (germline): SGHVS, FQNEAQ. Trimming removed 4 bases from V and 4 bases from J; junction bases left unmatched: 1. The CDR3 consists of 13 residues. CDR3 bases: TGTGCCAGCAGCTCGGACAGGGGGTACGAGCAGTACTTC. Translation: CASSSDRGYEQYF.

This clone was detected once. The V gene is TRBV4-3, the J gene TRBJ2-5; TRBD1 might be the D (5 bases). The germline V gene encodes CDR1 LGHNA and CDR2 YSLEER. The CDR3 is made up of 15 amino acids. The V and J ends lost 4 bases and 2 bases respectively, with 14 bases between them. This CDR3 is CASSPQQGIQETQYF. In DNA, the CDR3 is TGCGCCAGCAGCCCGCAGCAGGGTATACAAGAGACCCAGTACTTC.

This chain links TRBV5-5 with TRBJ1-5; no clear D. CDR1 and CDR2 (germline): SGHKS, YYEKEE (reference sequence). The CDR3 consists of 16 residues. Trimming cost V 0 bases and J 1 base, with 11 bases left between them. CDR3 nucleotide sequence: TGTGCCAGCAGCTTGGTGGCGGGAAAGAGCAATCAGCCCCAGCATTTT. Protein product: CASSLVAGKSNQPQHF.

The chain employs TRBV25-1 and TRBJ2-3; maybe TRBD2 (6 bases). Per the germline V gene, CDR1 is MGHDK and CDR2 is SYGVNS. V was trimmed by 9 bases and J by 0 bases, leaving 10 bases between them. There are 13 residues in the CDR3. In nucleotides, the CDR3 is TGTGCCAGTAGGGACTTCAGCACAGATACGCAGTATTTT. Translated, it gives CASRDFSTDTQYF.

This clone was observed once. The V gene is TRBV2, the J gene TRBJ1-6, with D possibly TRBD1 on 6 matching bases. The germline V gene encodes CDR1 SNHLY and CDR2 FYNNEI. The CDR3 contains 13 residues. Trimming left V 6 bases short and J 10 bases short, with 13 bases between. CDR3 loop: CASRTGMGSPLHF. The CDR3 nucleotides are TGTGCCAGCAGGACAGGAATGGGCTCACCCCTCCACTTT.

The chain carries TRBV6-5 and TRBJ2-5; D is possibly TRBD1 (6 bases). CDR1 and CDR2 from the germline V gene are MNHEY and SVGAGI. V shed 6 bases and J shed 2 bases, with 10 bases lying between them. CDR3 length: 13 amino acids. The CDR3 here is CASSAQGQETQYF. The CDR3, as DNA: TGTGCCAGCAGCGCACAGGGTCAAGAGACCCAGTACTTC.

J is TRBJ2-2 and V is TRBV10-1; tentative D call: TRBD1 (6 bases). Germline values: CDR1 WNHNN, CDR2 SYGVQD (reference sequence). The CDR3 runs 14 residues. V lost 5 bases, J lost 2 bases, and 9 bases lay in between. The CDR3 sequence is CASSRQANTGELFF. In DNA, the CDR3 is TGCGCCAGCAGTCGACAGGCCAACACCGGGGAGCTGTTTTTT.

The V and J genes are TRBV7-6 and TRBJ2-7, with a tentative D call TRBD1 (5 bases). This CDR3 contains 17 residues. The V end was cut by 5 bases, the J end by 0 bases, with 20 bases between. Per the germline V gene, CDR1 is SGHVS and CDR2 is FNYEAQ. This chain's CDR3 is CASSIQDSETLSYEQYF. DNA of the CDR3: TGTGCCAGCAGCATTCAAGACAGCGAAACCCTCTCCTACGAGCAGTACTTC. Full variable domain (remainder filled in from reference TRBV7-6 and TRBJ2-7): GAGVSQSPRYKVTKRGQDVALRCDPISGHVSLYWYRQALGQGPEFLTYFNYEAQQDKSGLPNDRFSAERPEGSISTLTIQRTEQRDSAMYRCASSIQDSETLSYEQYFGPGTRLTVT.

This rearrangement joins TRBV27 to TRBJ2-7; TRBD2 matches 7 bases. V lost 3 bases to trimming and J lost 7 bases; unmatched junction nucleotides: 12. The CDR3 is 15 amino acids. CDR1 is MNHEY and CDR2 is SMNVEV in the germline V gene (reference sequence). The CDR3 protein is CASSLLSGAAGEQYF. CDR3 DNA: TGTGCCAGCAGTTTGTTAAGCGGGGCGGCGGGGGAGCAGTACTTC.

This clone was seen just once. The chain joins TRBV18 to TRBJ1-5; perhaps TRBD1 as D (5 bases). From germline, CDR1 is KGHSH and CDR2 LQKENI. This CDR3 spans 15 amino acids. Trimming removed 2 bases at V and 1 base at J, with 9 bases between. In DNA, the CDR3 is TGTGCCAGCTCACCAGCTCCAGGGAGCAATCAGCCCCAGCATTTT. Translating gives CASSPAPGSNQPQHF.

The rearrangement links TRBV12-3 or TRBV12-4 to TRBJ1-2, with 7 nucleotides matching TRBD1. The length of the CDR3 is 13 residues. The J segment lost 5 bases and the V segment lost 5 bases, leaving 5 bases of the junction unmatched. The CDR3 spells CASSPRQGYGYTF. In DNA, the CDR3 is TGTGCCAGCAGTCCCCGACAGGGATATGGCTACACCTTC.

The chain carries TRBV10-1 and TRBJ2-1, with 12 bases identical to TRBD2. The junction had 5 bases not matched to a gene; V was cut back by 0 bases and J by 8 bases. CDR3 length: 16 amino acids. Germline values: CDR1 WNHNN, CDR2 SYGVQD (reference sequence). The CDR3 nucleotides read TGCGCCAGCAGTGAGTCGGCGACTAGCGGGAGCCATGAGCAGTTCTTC. It specifies CASSESATSGSHEQFF.